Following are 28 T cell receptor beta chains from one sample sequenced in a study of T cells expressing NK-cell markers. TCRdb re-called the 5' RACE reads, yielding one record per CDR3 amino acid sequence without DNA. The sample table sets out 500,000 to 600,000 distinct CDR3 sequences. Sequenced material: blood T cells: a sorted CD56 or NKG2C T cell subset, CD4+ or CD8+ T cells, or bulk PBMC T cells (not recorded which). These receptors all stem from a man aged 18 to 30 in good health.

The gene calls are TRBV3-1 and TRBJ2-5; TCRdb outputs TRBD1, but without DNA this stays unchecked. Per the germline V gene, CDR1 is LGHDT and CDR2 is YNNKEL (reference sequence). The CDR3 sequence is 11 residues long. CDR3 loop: CASFSGETQYF.

CDR3: CASSLGTSFEETQYF. The genes are TRBV7-6 and TRBJ2-5. This CDR3 has 15 amino acids. Germline V gene data show CDR1 as SGHVS and CDR2 as FNYEAQ.

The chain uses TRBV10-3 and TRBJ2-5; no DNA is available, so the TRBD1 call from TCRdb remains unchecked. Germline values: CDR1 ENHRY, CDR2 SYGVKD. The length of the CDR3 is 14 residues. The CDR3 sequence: CAISRDRGAETQYF.

The CDR3 loop is CASRRPTGPGELFF. The chain carries TRBV6-1 and TRBJ2-2; as DNA is missing, the TRBD1 call by TCRdb cannot be tested. This CDR3 spans 14 amino acids. Germline values: CDR1 MNHNS, CDR2 SASEGT.

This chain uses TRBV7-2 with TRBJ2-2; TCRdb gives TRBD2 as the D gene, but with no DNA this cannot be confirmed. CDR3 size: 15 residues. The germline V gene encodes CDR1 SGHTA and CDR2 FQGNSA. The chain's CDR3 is CASSFSLAGERELFF.

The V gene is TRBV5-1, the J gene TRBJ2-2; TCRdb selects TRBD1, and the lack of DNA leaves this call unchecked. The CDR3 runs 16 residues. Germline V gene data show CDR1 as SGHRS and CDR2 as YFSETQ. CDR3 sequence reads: CASTPSIARGTGELFF.

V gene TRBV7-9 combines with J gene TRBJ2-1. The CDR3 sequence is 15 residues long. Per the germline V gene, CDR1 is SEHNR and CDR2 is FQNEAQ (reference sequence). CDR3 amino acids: CASSHGLSSYNEQFF.

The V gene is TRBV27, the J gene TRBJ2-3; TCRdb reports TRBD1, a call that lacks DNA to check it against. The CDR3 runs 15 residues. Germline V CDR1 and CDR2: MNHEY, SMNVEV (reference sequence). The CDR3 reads CASSLSPPQSDTQYF.

CDR3 sequence: CSARGGGNYGYTF. V gene TRBV20-1 combines with J gene TRBJ1-2. The CDR3 covers 13 residues. Looked up from germline, CDR1 is DFQATT and CDR2 is SNEGSKA (reference sequence).

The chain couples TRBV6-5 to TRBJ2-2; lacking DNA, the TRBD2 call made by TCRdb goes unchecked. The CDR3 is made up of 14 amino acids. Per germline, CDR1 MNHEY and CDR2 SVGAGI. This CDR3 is CASTGGPDTGELFF.

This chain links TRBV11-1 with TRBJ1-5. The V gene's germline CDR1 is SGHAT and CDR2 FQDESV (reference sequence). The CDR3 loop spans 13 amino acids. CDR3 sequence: CASSLDWNQPQHF.

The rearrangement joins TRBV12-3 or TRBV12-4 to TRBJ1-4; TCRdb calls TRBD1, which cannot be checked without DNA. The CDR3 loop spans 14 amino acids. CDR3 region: CASSPQGKIEKLFF.

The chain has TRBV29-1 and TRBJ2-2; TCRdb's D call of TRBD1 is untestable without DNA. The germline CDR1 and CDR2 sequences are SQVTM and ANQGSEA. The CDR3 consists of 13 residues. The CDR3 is CSYRQAPTGELFF.

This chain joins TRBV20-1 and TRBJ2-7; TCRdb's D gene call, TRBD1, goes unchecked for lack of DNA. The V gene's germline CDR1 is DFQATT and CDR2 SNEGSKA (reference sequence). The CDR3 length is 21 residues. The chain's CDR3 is CRCRSCSAEGGGTGGISEQYF.

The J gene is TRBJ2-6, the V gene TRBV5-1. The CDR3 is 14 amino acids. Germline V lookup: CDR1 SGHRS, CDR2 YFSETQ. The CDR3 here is CASSTASGANVLTF.

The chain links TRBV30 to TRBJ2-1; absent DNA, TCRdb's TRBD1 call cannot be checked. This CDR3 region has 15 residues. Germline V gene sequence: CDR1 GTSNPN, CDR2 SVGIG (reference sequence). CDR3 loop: CACPSGTGIQVEQFF.

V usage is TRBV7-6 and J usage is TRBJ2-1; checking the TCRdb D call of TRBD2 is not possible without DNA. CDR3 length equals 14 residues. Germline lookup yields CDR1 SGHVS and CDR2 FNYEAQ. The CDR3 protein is CASSPRTSANEQFF.

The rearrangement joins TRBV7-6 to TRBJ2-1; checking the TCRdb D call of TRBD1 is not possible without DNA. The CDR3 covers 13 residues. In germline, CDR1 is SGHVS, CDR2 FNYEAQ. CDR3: CASSSEGPGGPFF.

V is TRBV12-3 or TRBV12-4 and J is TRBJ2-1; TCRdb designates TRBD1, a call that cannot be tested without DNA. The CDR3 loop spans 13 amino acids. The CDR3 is CASSLLGGNEQFF.

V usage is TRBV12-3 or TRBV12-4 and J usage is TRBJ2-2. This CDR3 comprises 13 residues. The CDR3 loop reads CASSFRGHGELFF.

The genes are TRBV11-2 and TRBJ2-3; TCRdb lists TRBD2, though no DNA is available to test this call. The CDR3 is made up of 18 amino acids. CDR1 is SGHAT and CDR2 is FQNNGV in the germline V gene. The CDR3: CASSLGLAGGRAADTQYF.

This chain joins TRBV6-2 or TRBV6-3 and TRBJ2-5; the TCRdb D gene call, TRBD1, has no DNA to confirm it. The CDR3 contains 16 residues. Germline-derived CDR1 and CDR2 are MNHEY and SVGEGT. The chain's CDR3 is CASSYWVGAARETQYF.

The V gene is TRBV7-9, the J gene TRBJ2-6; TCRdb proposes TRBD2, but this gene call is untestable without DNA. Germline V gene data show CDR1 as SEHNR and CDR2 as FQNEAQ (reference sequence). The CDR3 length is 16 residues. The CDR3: CASSPPEGSGANVLTF. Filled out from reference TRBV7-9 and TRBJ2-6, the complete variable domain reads DTGVSQNPRHKITKRGQNVTFRCDPISEHNRLYWYRQTLGQGPEFLTYFQNEAQLEKSRLLSDRFSAERPKGSFSTLEIQRTEQGDSAMYLCASSPPEGSGANVLTFGAGSRLTVL.

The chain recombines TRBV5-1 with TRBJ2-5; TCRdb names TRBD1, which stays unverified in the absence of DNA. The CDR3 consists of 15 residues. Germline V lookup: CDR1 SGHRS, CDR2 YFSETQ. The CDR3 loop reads CASSLETGTQETQYF.

CDR3 sequence: CSAVAGTGIFDTQYF. The chain joins TRBV20-1 to TRBJ2-3; TCRdb names TRBD1, which stays unverified in the absence of DNA. The CDR3 is 15 amino acids. CDR1 and CDR2 (germline): DFQATT, SNEGSKA (reference sequence).

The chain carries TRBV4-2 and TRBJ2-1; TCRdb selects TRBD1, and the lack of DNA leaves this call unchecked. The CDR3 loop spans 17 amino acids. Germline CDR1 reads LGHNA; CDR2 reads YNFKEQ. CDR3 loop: CASSQDGGTVSYNEQFF.

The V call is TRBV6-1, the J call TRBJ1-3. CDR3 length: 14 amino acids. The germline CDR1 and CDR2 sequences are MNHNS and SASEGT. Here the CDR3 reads CASSPGTIRNTIYF.

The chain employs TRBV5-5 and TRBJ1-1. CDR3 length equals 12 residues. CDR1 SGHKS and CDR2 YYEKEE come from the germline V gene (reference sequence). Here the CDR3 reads CASSWAGTEAFF.